The 4 T cell receptor beta chains in this list originate from one sample, sequenced in a study of blood T cell repertoires in COVID-19 (dated by TCRdb to 2019 to 2021). The library was generated by the immunoSEQ multiplex PCR assay. Not all clones reach the TCRdb copy of this immuneACCESS table, which keeps in-frame sequences only. Checked studies attribute under half of the gap to unresolved V genes and leave the rest unexplained. Here the sample has 140,000 to 150,000 clones; approximately 80% occur a single time. Of the sample, roughly 13% falls within the top ten clones. The sequenced sample consisted of peripheral blood. The receptor set was obtained from a man in his sixties with active or convalescent COVID-19.

The J gene is TRBJ1-1, the V gene TRBV6-5; D is undetermined. Trimming stripped 0 bases from V and 5 bases from J, with 10 bases between. CDR3 length equals 14 residues. Germline V lookup: CDR1 MNHEY, CDR2 SVGAGI. The CDR3 region is CASSYSEGWTEAFF. The DNA for the CDR3 is TGTGCCAGCAGTTACTCCGAGGGTTGGACTGAAGCTTTCTTT.

The V call is TRBV19, the J call TRBJ2-7; no clear D. CDR3 size: 16 residues. Trimming cost V 7 bases and J 0 bases, with 19 bases left between them. Germline V gene sequence: CDR1 LNHDA, CDR2 SQIVND (reference sequence). CDR3 DNA: TGTGCCAGTAAATATACTGGTAGTAGCAACTCCTACGAGCAGTACTTC. It codes for CASKYTGSSNSYEQYF.

J is TRBJ2-7 and V is TRBV9; 9 bases align to TRBD2. The germline gives CDR1 SGDLS, CDR2 YYNGEE. The ends lost 0 bases at V and 4 bases at J; junction bases unmatched: 5. CDR3 length: 15 amino acids. The CDR3: CASSVAGSGSYEQYF. DNA for the CDR3: TGTGCCAGCAGCGTAGCTGGTAGCGGGAGTTACGAGCAGTACTTC. Combining the CDR3 with reference TRBV9 and TRBJ2-7 gives the whole variable domain DSGVTQTPKHLITATGQRVTLRCSPRSGDLSVYWYQQSLDQGLQFLIQYYNGEERAKGNILERFSAQQFPDLHSELNLSSLELGDSALYFCASSVAGSGSYEQYFGPGTRLTVT.

Many counts were recorded for this clone. The gene calls are TRBV4-1 and TRBJ2-3; TRBD1 might be the D (6 bases). The germline V gene has CDR1 MGHRA and CDR2 YSYEKL. Trimming took 1 base from V and 4 from J, leaving 15 bases between them. The length of the CDR3 is 16 residues. This chain's CDR3 is CASSQAYRVSADTQYF. CDR3 nucleotides: TGCGCCAGCAGCCAAGCCTACAGGGTCTCCGCAGATACGCAGTATTTT.